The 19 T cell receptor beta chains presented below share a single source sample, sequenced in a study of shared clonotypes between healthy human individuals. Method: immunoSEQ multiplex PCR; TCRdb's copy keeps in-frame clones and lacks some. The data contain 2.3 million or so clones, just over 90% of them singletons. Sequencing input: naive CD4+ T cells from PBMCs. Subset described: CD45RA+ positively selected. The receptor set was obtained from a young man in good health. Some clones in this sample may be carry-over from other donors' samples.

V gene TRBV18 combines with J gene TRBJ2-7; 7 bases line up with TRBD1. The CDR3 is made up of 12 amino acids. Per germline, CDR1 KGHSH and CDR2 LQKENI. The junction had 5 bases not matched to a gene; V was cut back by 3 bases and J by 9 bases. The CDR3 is CASSPPDRTQYF. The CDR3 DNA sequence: TGTGCCAGCTCACCTCCGGACAGGACGCAGTACTTC.

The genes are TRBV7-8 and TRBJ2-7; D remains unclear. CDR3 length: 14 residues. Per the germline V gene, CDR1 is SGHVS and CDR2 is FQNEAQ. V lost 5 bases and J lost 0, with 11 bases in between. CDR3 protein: CASSPRAASYEQYF. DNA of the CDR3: TGTGCCAGCAGCCCCCGGGCGGCCTCCTACGAGCAGTACTTC.

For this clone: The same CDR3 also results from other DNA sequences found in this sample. The chain's CDR3 is CASSQEGQGDQPQHF. CDR3 DNA: TGCGCCAGCAGCCAAGAGGGACAGGGGGATCAGCCCCAGCATTTT. This chain connects TRBV4-1 to TRBJ1-5, with TRBD1 matching over 11 bases. With 0 bases clipped from V and 5 bases from J, the junction kept 0 bases outside the gene matches. Germline CDR1 is MGHRA and CDR2 is YSYEKL. This CDR3 has 15 amino acids.

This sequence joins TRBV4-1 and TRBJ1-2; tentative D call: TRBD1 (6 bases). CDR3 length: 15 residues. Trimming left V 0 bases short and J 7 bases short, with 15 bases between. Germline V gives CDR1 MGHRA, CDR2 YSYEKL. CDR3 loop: CASSQEAGTLGGYTF. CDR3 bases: TGCGCCAGCAGCCAAGAAGCGGGGACACTTGGTGGCTACACCTTC.

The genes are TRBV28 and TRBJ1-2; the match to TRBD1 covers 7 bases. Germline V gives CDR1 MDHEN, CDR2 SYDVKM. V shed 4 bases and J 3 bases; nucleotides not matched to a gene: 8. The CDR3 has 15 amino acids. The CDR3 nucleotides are TGTGCCAGCAGTTCCAGACAGGGATCTTACTATGGCTACACCTTC. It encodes CASSSRQGSYYGYTF.

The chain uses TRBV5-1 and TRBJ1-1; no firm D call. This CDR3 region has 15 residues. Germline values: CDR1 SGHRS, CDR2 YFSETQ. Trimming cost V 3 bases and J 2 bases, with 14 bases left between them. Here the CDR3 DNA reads TGCGCCAGCAGCTCCCAGACCCTGGGTAACACTGAAGCTTTCTTT. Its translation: CASSSQTLGNTEAFF.

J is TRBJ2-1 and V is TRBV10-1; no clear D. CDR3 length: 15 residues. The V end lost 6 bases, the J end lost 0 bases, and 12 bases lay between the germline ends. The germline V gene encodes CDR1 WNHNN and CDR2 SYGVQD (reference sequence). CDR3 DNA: TGCGCCAGCAGCGCTCTGCGGAGCTCCTACAATGAGCAGTTCTTC. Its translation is CASSALRSSYNEQFF.

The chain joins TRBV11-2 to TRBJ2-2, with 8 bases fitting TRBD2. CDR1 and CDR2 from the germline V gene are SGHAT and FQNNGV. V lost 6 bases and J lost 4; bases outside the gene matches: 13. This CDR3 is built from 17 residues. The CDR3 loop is CASSPAGREGVTGELFF. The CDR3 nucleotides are TGTGCCAGCAGTCCGGCCGGACGGGAGGGAGTCACCGGGGAGCTGTTTTTT.

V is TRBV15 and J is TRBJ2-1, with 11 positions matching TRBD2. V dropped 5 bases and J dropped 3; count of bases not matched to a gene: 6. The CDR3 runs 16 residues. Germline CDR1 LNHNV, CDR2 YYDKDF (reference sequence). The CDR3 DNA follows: TGTGCCACCAGCCCAGTGGGGACTAGCGGCTACAATGAGCAGTTCTTC. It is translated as CATSPVGTSGYNEQFF.

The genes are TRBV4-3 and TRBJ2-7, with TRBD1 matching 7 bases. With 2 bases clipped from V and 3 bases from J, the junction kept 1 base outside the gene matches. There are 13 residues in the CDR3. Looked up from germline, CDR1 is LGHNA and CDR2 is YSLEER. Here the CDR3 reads CASSQRQGYEQYF. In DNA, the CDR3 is TGCGCCAGCAGCCAAAGACAGGGCTACGAGCAGTACTTC.

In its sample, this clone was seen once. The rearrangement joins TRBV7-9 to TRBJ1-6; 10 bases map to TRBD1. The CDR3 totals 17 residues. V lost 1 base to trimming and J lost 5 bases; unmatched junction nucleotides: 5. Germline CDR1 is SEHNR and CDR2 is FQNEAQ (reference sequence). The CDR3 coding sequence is TGTGCCAGCAGCTTAGGGGCCGGGACAGGGGATAATTCACCCCTCCACTTT. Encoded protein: CASSLGAGTGDNSPLHF.

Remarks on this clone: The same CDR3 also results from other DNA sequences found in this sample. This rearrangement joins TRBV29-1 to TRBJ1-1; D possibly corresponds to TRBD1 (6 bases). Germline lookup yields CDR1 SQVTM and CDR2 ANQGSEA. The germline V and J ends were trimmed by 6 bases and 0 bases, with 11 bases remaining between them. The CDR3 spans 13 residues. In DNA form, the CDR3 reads TGCAGCGTCGAGAGGGACATGAACACTGAAGCTTTCTTT. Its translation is CSVERDMNTEAFF.

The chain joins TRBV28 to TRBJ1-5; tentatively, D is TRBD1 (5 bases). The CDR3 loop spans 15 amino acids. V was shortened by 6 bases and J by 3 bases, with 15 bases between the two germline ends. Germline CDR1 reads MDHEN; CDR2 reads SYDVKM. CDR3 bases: TGTGCCAGCAGAGTCAGCGGGGGGGACAATCAGCCCCAGCATTTT. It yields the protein CASRVSGGDNQPQHF.

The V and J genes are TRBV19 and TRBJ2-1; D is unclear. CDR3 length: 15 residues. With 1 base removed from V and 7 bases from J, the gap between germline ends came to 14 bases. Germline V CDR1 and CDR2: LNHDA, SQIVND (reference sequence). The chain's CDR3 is CASSIATLGRNEQFF. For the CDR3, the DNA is TGTGCCAGTAGTATAGCGACTTTGGGAAGGAATGAGCAGTTCTTC.

The CDR3 here is CASNELAKRQPQHF. CDR3 DNA: TGTGCCAGCAATGAGTTGGCGAAGAGACAGCCCCAGCATTTT. This sequence joins TRBV2 and TRBJ1-5; D is unresolved. Germline V gene lookup returns CDR1 SNHLY and CDR2 FYNNEI. V shed 7 bases and J shed 7 bases, with 17 bases lying between them. The CDR3 runs to 14 residues.

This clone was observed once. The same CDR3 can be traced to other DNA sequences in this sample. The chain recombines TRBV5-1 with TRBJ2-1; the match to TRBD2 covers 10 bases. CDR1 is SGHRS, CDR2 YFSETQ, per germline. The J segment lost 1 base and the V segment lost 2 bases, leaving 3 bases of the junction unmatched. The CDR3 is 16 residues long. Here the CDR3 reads CASSFLAGASYNEQFF. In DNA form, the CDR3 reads TGCGCCAGCAGCTTTCTAGCGGGAGCATCCTACAATGAGCAGTTCTTC.

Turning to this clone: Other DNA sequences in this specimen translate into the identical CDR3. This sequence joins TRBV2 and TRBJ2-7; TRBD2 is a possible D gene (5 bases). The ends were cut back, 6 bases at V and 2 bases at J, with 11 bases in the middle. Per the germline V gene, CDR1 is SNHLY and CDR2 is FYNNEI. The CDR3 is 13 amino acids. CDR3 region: CASSGERAYEQYF. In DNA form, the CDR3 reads TGTGCCAGCAGCGGGGAGAGGGCCTACGAGCAGTACTTC.

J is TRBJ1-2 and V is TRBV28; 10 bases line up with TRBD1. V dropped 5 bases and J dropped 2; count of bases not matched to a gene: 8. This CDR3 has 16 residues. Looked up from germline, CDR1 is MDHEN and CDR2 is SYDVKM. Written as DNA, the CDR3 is TGTGCCAGCAGTCCCAACCCGGGACAGGGGAACTATGGCTACACCTTC. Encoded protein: CASSPNPGQGNYGYTF.

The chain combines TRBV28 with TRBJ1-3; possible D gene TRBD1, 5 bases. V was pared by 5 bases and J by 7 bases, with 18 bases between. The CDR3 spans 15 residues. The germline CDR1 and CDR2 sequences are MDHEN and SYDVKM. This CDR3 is CASSLPGLQRNTIYF. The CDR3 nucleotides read TGTGCCAGCAGTCTACCGGGACTCCAACGGAACACCATATATTTT.